The 5 T cell receptor beta chains given below trace back to one sample, sequenced in a study of T cell responses to AZD1222 COVID-19 vaccine. The protocol was immunoSEQ multiplex PCR, while the TCRdb copy is restricted to in-frame clones and leaves out a portion. The data show 150,000 to 200,000 clones, just under 90% seen once. This specimen was peripheral blood, taken on day 0 of AZD1222 vaccination. These receptors all stem from an adult in good health.

The rearrangement joins TRBV28 to TRBJ2-7, with D uncertain. The germline gives CDR1 MDHEN, CDR2 SYDVKM. V was clipped by 7 bases and J by 11 bases, with 15 bases between them. CDR3 size: 11 residues. The CDR3 DNA reads as TGTGCCAGCATGTCCGGGCCGCTGAAGTACTTC. Translated: CASMSGPLKYF.

In DNA form, the CDR3 reads TGTGCCAGCAGCGCCGCCCAAGGGAACACTGAAGCTTTCTTT. It is translated as CASSAAQGNTEAFF. This rearrangement joins TRBV9 to TRBJ1-1; D ambiguous. This CDR3 spans 14 amino acids. Trimming pared 3 bases from V and 1 base from J, leaving 10 bases between. Per germline, CDR1 SGDLS and CDR2 YYNGEE.

The gene calls are TRBV28 and TRBJ2-1; TRBD2 matches 11 bases. Unmatched junction bases numbered 6, after V lost 4 bases and J lost 4 bases. Germline V gene data show CDR1 as MDHEN and CDR2 as SYDVKM. The CDR3 consists of 16 residues. This CDR3 is CASSSLTSGSYNEQFF. CDR3 bases: TGTGCCAGCAGTTCCCTCACTAGCGGGAGTTACAATGAGCAGTTCTTC.

V usage is TRBV19 and J usage is TRBJ1-4; 7 bases are a match to TRBD1. This CDR3 has 14 amino acids. Trimming removed 4 bases from V and 7 bases from J; junction bases left unmatched: 6. Germline V gene data show CDR1 as LNHDA and CDR2 as SQIVND (reference sequence). DNA for the CDR3: TGTGCCAGTAGTACCGCAGGGGGGGGTGAAAAACTGTTTTTT. It yields the protein CASSTAGGGEKLFF.

The rearrangement links TRBV15 to TRBJ2-3, with 8 bases lining up with TRBD2. V trimming: 9 bases; J trimming: 2 bases; junction bases outside the gene matches: 7. Germline V gives CDR1 LNHNV, CDR2 YYDKDF (reference sequence). The CDR3 sequence is 14 residues long. CDR3 in DNA: TGTGCCACTCGAACTAGCGGAAACACAGATACGCAGTATTTT. Amino acids: CATRTSGNTDTQYF.